This T cell receptor beta chain stems from a study of cytomegalovirus exposure and HLA in healthy donors. The CDR3 consists of 12 residues. The V gene's germline CDR1 is SGHRS and CDR2 YFSETQ. The PCR contained 60 Vbeta and 13 Jbeta primers. Original data processing: Approximately 12 million of some 80 million unique TCR beta chains were shared, per a later count. Only in-frame clones appear in the TCRdb table, and some are missing; sequencing was by immunoSEQ multiplex PCR. V and J calls plus clone size are reproduced from that table; the DNA served to infer D and trimming. The profile covers roughly 200,000 clones, with around 79% appearing a single time and over 1.5% taken by the ten largest. Study-wide results and caveats: HLA alleles were associated with 16,951 TCR beta sequences in a later analysis at 0.05 false discovery rate. Indistinguishability led to the exclusion of some V segments, TRBV6-2 and TRBV6-3 included.

A note on this clone: Its target is unknown. The junction and the germline gene differ at one end; a read error may be behind it.

The source is a girl between 10 and 17 years old in good health and CMV-seropositive. The chain has TRBV5-1 and TRBJ1-1, with D possibly being TRBD1 (6 bases). Sequencing was done on a sample of PBMCs. Here the CDR3 DNA reads TGCGCCAGCAGCCGGGACAACACTGACGCTTTCTTT. Amino acids: CASSRDNTDAFF.